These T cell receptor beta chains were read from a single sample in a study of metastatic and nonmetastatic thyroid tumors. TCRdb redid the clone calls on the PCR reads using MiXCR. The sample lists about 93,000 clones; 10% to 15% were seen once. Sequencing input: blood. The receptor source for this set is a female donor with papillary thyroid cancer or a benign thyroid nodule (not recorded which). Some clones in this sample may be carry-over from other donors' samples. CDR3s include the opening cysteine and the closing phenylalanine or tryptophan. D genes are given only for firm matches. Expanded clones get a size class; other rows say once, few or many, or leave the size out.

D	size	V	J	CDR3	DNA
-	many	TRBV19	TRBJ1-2	CASSTSGTVHYGYTF	TGTGCCAGTAGTACATCGGGGACCGTCCATTATGGCTACACCTTC
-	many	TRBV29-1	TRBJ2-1	CSVEDADRTSYNEQFF	TGCAGCGTTGAAGATGCAGACAGGACTTCCTACAATGAGCAGTTCTTC
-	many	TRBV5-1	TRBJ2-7	CASRFQDNYEQYF	TGCGCCAGCAGATTCCAGGATAATTACGAGCAGTACTTC
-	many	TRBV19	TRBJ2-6	CASSKTGSGGANVLTF	TGTGCCAGTAGTAAAACAGGGTCGGGTGGGGCCAACGTCCTGACTTTC
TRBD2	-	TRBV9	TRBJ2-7	CASSVRSGITYEQYF	TGTGCCAGCAGCGTACGAAGCGGGATTACCTACGAGCAGTACTTC
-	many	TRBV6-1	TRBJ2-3	CASSLLGRSSTDTQYF	TGTGCCAGCAGCCTCTTGGGCAGATCTAGCACAGATACGCAGTATTTT
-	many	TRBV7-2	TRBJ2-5	CASKGQETQYF	TGTGCCAGCAAGGGGCAAGAGACCCAGTACTTC
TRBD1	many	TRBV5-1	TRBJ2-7	CASRMTGDLSYEQYF	TGCGCCAGCAGGATGACAGGGGACCTCTCCTACGAGCAGTACTTC
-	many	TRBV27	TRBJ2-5	CASSLGPFETQYF	TGTGCCAGCAGTTTAGGACCCTTCGAGACCCAGTACTTC
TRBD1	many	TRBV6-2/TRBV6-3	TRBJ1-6	CASSPRAGGGSPLHF	TGTGCCAGCAGTCCTCGGGCAGGGGGTGGTTCACCCCTCCACTTT
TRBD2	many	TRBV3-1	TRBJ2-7	CASSHSSGKYEQYF	TGTGCCAGCAGCCATTCTAGCGGCAAGTACGAGCAGTACTTC
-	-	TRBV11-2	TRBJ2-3	CASSSRGSPRDTQYF	TGTGCCAGCAGCTCACGGGGTAGCCCTAGGGATACGCAGTATTTT
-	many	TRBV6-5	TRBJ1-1	CASSYSGRTEAFF	TGTGCCAGCAGTTACTCGGGGCGGACTGAAGCTTTCTTT
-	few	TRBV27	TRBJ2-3	CASSLSESYEDTQYF	TGTGCCAGCAGTTTATCGGAATCGTACGAGGATACGCAGTATTTT
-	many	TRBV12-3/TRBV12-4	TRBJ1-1	CASSPTFGTEAFF	TGTGCCAGCAGCCCCACTTTTGGCACTGAAGCTTTCTTT
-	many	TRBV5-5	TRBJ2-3	CASSRTASTDTQYF	TGTGCCAGCAGCCGGACGGCTAGCACAGATACGCAGTATTTT
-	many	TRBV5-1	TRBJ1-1	CASSLRSGAGTEAFF	TGCGCCAGCAGCTTGAGGTCAGGGGCGGGGACTGAAGCTTTCTTT
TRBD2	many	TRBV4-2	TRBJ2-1	CASSEANSGRAWAYNEQFF	TGTGCCAGCAGCGAAGCGAATAGCGGGAGGGCCTGGGCCTACAATGAGCAGTTCTTC